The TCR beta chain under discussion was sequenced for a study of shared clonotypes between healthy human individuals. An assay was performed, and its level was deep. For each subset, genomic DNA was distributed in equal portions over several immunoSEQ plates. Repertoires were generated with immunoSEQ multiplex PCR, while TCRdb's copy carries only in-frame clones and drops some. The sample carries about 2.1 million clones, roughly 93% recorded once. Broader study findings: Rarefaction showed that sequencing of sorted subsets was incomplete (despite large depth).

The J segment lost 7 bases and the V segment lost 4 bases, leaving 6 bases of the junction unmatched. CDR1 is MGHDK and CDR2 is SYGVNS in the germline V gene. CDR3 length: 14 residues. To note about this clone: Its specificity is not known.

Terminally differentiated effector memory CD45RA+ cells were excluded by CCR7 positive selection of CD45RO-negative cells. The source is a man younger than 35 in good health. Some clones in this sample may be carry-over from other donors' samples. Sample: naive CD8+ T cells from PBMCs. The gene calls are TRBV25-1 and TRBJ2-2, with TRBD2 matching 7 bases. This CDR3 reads CASSVSGNGGELFF. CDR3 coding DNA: TGTGCCAGCAGTGTGAGCGGGAACGGCGGGGAGCTGTTTTTT. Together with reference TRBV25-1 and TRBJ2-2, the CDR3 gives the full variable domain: EADIYQTPRYLVIGTGKKITLECSQTMGHDKMYWYQQDPGMELHLIHYSYGVNSTEKGDLSSESTVSRIRTEHFPLTLESARPSHTSQYLCASSVSGNGGELFFGEGSRLTVL.